This T cell receptor beta chain was sequenced in a study of radiotherapy plus CTLA-4 blockade in lung cancer. Study as a whole: Patients showed objective responses in approximately 17% of cases and disease control in under 35%. Overall study results and limits: After treatment with radiotherapy plus ipilimumab, TCR clones that came from the tumor expanded in blood. Response, reportedly, was best predicted by interferon-beta along with early blood T cell clone dynamics.

TCRdb's table, derived via immunoSEQ multiplex PCR, lists solely in-frame clones and lacks some. The sample lists approximately 65,000 clones; about 80% were seen once. Focal radiation with ipilimumab CTLA-4 blockade was given to patients with chemo-refractory metastatic non-small-cell lung cancer. Trimming shortened V by 9 bases and J by 3 bases, and 9 bases separated the two germline ends. The CDR3 is 12 amino acids. CDR1 MNHEY and CDR2 SMNVEV come from the germline V gene (reference sequence). Turning to this clone: Its antigen is still unknown.

Sequencing used peripheral blood, obtained from a patient treated with radiotherapy plus ipilimumab. The source of this sequence is a human donor with non-small cell lung cancer who had a complete response to radiotherapy plus ipilimumab. The chain joins TRBV27 to TRBJ1-5; weak D call: TRBD1 (5 bases). CDR3 nucleotide sequence: TGTGCCAGTCGGACAAACAATCAGCCCCAGCATTTT. This translates into CASRTNNQPQHF.